The TCR beta chain described here comes from a study of OX40 agonist ivuxolimab in advanced cancers. Across the whole study: Anti-PD-1, anti-PD-L1 or anti-CTLA-4 therapy given earlier was allowed, and 30% to 45% had some.

Sampling of blood occurred at baseline, cycle 4 day 1, and cycle 7 day 1. Findings and limits, study-wide: Fewer expanded clones were found on average in CD4+ than in CD8+ T cells. At 0.1 to 3.0 mg/kg, clonal expansion of CD4+ and CD8+ blood T cells had occurred by week 6.

To note about this clone: Its antigen remains unidentified.

This CDR3 spans 16 amino acids. V dropped 5 bases and J dropped 0; count of bases not matched to a gene: 7. Looked up from germline, CDR1 is SGHTA and CDR2 is FQGNSA. Here immunoSEQ multiplex PCR was the method, and the copy in TCRdb shows in-frame clones only, minus some. The data contain approximately 43,000 clones, roughly nine tenths of them singletons. Sequences were derived from CD4+ or CD8+ T cells sorted from blood, sampled in a trial of the OX40 agonist ivuxolimab. V and J are TRBV7-2 and TRBJ1-5; 7 bases are shared with TRBD1. The sequence was obtained from an adult with an advanced solid tumor such as melanoma, head and neck, liver or kidney cancer. The CDR3 sequence: CASSPGTVYSNQPQHF. The CDR3 DNA reads as TGTGCCAGCAGCCCCGGGACAGTATATAGCAATCAGCCCCAGCATTTT. Based on the CDR3 plus reference TRBV7-2 and TRBJ1-5, the full variable domain is GAGVSQSPSNKVTEKGKDVELRCDPISGHTALYWYRQSLGQGLEFLIYFQGNSAPDKSGLPSDRFSAERTGGSVSTLTIQRTQQEDSAVYLCASSPGTVYSNQPQHFGDGTRLSIL.